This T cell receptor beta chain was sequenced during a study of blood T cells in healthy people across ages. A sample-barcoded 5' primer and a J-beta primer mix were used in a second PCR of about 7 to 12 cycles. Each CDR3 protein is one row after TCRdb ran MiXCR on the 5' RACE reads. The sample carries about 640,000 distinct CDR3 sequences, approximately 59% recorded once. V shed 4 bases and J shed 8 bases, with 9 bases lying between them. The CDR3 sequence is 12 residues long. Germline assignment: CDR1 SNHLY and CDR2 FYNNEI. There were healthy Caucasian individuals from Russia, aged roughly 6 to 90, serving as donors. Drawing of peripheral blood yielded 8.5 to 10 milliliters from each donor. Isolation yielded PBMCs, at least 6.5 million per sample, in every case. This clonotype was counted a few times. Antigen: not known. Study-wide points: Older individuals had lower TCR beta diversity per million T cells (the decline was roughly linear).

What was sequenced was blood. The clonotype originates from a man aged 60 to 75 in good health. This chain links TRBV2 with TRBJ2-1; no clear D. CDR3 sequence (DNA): TGTGCCAGCAGTGGGTCTGGGGATGAGCAGTTCTTC. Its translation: CASSGSGDEQFF.